This T cell receptor (beta chain) was sequenced for a study of response to subunit inactivated influenza vaccine. Whole-study findings and limits: Few new T cells, the authors suggested, are recruited by each seasonal influenza vaccination.

One entry per CDR3 protein, called by TCRdb with MiXCR from the RT-PCR reads. The profile covers over 800,000 distinct CDR3 sequences, with about 20% appearing a single time and more than 8.5% taken by the ten largest. This CDR3 contains 17 residues. The germline V gene has CDR1 SGHTA and CDR2 FQGNSA. J lost 2 bases, V lost 3 bases, and 8 bases had no gene match. A remark on this clonotype: Its cognate antigen is unknown.

This TCR came from a man aged 50-60 years who received an inactivated influenza vaccine. Sequenced material: PBMCs from blood, taken 4 to 6 days after vaccination. The V gene is TRBV7-2, the J gene TRBJ2-3; the match to TRBD2 covers 10 bases. CDR3 coding DNA: TGTGCCAGCAGCTTTGGGCTAGCGGGAGTGATCACAGATACGCAGTATTTT. Residues: CASSFGLAGVITDTQYF. Using reference TRBV7-2 and TRBJ2-3 for the parts outside the CDR3, the full variable domain is GAGVSQSPSNKVTEKGKDVELRCDPISGHTALYWYRQSLGQGLEFLIYFQGNSAPDKSGLPSDRFSAERTGGSVSTLTIQRTQQEDSAVYLCASSFGLAGVITDTQYFGPGTRLTVL.